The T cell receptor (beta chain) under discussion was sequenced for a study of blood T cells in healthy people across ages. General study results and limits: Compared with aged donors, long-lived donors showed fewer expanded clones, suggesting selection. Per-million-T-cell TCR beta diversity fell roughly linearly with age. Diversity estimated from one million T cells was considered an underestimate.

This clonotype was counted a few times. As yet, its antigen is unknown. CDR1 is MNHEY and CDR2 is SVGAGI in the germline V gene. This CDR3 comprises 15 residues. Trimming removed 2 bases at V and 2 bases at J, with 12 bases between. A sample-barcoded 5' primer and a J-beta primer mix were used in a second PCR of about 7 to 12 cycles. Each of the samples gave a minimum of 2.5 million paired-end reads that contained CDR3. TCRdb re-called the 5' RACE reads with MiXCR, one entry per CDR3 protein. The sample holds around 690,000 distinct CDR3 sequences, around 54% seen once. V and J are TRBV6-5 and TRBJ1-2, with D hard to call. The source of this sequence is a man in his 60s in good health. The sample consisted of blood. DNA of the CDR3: TGTGCCAGCAGTTACGCGCCCACAGAGAACTATGGCTACACCTTC. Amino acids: CASSYAPTENYGYTF.